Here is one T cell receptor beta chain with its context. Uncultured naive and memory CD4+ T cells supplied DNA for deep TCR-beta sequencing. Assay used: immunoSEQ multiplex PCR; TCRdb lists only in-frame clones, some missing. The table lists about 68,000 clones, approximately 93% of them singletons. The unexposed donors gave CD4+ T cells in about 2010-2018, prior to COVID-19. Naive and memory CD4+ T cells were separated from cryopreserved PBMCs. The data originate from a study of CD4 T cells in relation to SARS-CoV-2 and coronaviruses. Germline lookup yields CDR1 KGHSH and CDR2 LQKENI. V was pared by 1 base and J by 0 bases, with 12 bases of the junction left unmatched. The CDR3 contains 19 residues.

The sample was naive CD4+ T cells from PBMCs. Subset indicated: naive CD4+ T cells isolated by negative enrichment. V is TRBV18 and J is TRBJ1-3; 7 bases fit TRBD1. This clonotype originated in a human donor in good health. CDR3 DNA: TGTGCCAGCTCACCACTATTAAGGGGGCTGATGGGCTCTGGAAACACCATATATTTT. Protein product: CASSPLLRGLMGSGNTIYF.